One sample yielded the 6 T cell receptor beta chains listed below, sequenced in a study of CD8+ T cells in alopecia areata. Following extraction, RNA underwent reverse transcription to cDNA, which served as the sequencing template. TCRdb's copy holds only in-frame clones and misses some; the assay was immunoSEQ multiplex PCR. The table includes some 180,000 clones, roughly 65% detected once. Material: CD4+ T cells sorted from blood, obtained at week 0. The source is a human donor with alopecia areata.

The rearrangement links TRBV6-1 to TRBJ1-2, with D possibly TRBD1 on 5 matching bases. The CDR3 has 16 amino acids. Germline assignment: CDR1 MNHNS and CDR2 SASEGT. Trimming left V 3 bases short and J 4 bases short, with 18 bases between. CDR3 loop: CASSDGLDRGVYGYTF. The CDR3 DNA is TGTGCCAGCAGTGATGGTTTGGACCGAGGGGTCTATGGCTACACCTTC.

This clone was seen only a few times. The rearrangement links TRBV14 to TRBJ2-3; 11 nucleotides agree with TRBD2. V lost 4 bases to trimming and J lost 2 bases; unmatched junction nucleotides: 8. This CDR3 contains 17 residues. The V gene's germline CDR1 is SGHDN and CDR2 FVKESK. DNA of the CDR3: TGTGCCAGCAGCCCACGGACTAGCGGGCGCCCCACAGATACGCAGTATTTT. This sequence encodes CASSPRTSGRPTDTQYF.

A single count supports this clone. The chain links TRBV30 to TRBJ1-2; no definite D call. This CDR3 has 13 residues. Trimming cost V 7 bases and J 4 bases, with 16 bases left between them. Germline V gene lookup returns CDR1 GTSNPN and CDR2 SVGIG (reference sequence). DNA of the CDR3: TGTGCCTCGTCCAGGTCTACATCCTATGGCTACACCTTC. Protein: CASSRSTSYGYTF.

The V and J genes are TRBV7-2 and TRBJ2-1; TRBD2 matches at 13 bases. This CDR3 region has 15 residues. The V gene end was trimmed by 4 bases and the J gene end by 10 bases; junction bases not matched to a gene: 7. Germline CDR1 SGHTA, CDR2 FQGNSA. The CDR3 sequence: CASSYTSGGGLEQFF. The DNA for the CDR3 is TGTGCCAGCAGCTATACTAGCGGGGGGGGCCTGGAGCAGTTCTTC.

The chain recombines TRBV6-5 with TRBJ1-1, with 7 bases fitting TRBD1. Trimming removed 6 bases from V and 4 bases from J; junction bases left unmatched: 5. This CDR3 has 13 amino acids. Germline V gene lookup returns CDR1 MNHEY and CDR2 SVGAGI. The CDR3 sequence is CASRKTGSTEAFF. The CDR3 nucleotides are TGTGCCAGCAGGAAGACAGGGAGCACTGAAGCTTTCTTT.

In its sample, this clone was seen once. The chain links TRBV19 to TRBJ2-2; 8 nucleotides agree with TRBD1. The CDR3 length is 15 residues. Germline V gene sequence: CDR1 LNHDA, CDR2 SQIVND (reference sequence). Trimming cost V 7 bases and J 4 bases; bases outside gene matches: 8. The CDR3 spells CASIPDRGGTGELFF. The CDR3 DNA reads TGTGCCAGTATACCCGACAGGGGAGGCACCGGGGAGCTGTTTTTT.